These T cell receptor beta chains were read from a single sample in a study of cytomegalovirus exposure and HLA in healthy donors. Profiled with immunoSEQ multiplex PCR; TCRdb holds only in-frame clones, not every one. In the table there are approximately 130,000 clones, 64% of which are singletons. Material: PBMCs. The source of these receptors is a woman aged 35 to 49 in good health and CMV-seronegative. The CDR3 runs from the conserved cysteine through the conserved F or W.

len,v_gene,j_gene,CDR3aa
15,TRBV18,TRBJ2-7,CASSPLDRPSYEQYF
15,TRBV7-8,TRBJ1-2,CASSPAQGTNYGYTF
15,TRBV28,TRBJ2-5,CASSLVSRGAETQYF
13,TRBV27,TRBJ2-7,CASSFRDSYEQYF
17,TRBV7-2,TRBJ2-3,CASSRLGTSGSESTQYF
15,TRBV5-1,TRBJ1-2,CASSTQTGGNYGYTF
13,TRBV11-2,TRBJ1-5,CASSPSDSQPQHF
11,TRBV7-3,TRBJ2-1,CASSLGDEQFF
14,TRBV5-1,TRBJ1-1,CASSRARGDSEAFF
14,TRBV7-9,TRBJ2-1,CASSPGQGVNEQFF
14,TRBV5-6,TRBJ2-2,CASSFRGNTGELFF
11,TRBV29-1,TRBJ1-2,CSVVYDYGYTF
19,TRBV28,TRBJ2-3,CASSSRPGGRHSSTDTQYF
14,TRBV27,TRBJ1-1,CASSPQGADTEAFF
17,TRBV18,TRBJ1-2,CASSPSGGQLANYGYTF
16,TRBV6-5,TRBJ1-1,CASSSRMGQGGTEAFF
13,TRBV27,TRBJ1-2,CASSAGAPYGYTF